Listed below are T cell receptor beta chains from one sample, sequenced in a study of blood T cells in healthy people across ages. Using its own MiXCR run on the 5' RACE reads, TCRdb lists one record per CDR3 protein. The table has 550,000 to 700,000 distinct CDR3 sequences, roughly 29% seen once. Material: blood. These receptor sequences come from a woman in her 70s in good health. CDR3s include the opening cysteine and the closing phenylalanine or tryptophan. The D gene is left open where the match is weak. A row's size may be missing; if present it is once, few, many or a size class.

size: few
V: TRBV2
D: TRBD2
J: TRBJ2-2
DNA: TGTGCCAGCAGTTTGCTAGCGGACGGGGAGCTGTTTTTT
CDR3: CASSLLADGELFF

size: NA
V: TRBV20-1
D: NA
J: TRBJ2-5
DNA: TGCAGCGTTAACCAGGGGGGCCAAGAGACCCAGTACTTC
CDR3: CSVNQGGQETQYF

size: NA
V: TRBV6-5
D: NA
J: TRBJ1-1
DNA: TGTGCCAGCAGTTTCATCGTCGGGGGGTCTGAAGCTTTCTTT
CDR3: CASSFIVGGSEAFF

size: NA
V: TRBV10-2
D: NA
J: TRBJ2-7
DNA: TGCGCCAGCATGGCAGGATACACCTACGAGCAGTACTTC
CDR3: CASMAGYTYEQYF

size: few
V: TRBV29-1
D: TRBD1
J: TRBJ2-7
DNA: TGCAGCGTTGGGAAAACAGGGGGAGGTTACGAGCAGTACTTC
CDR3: CSVGKTGGGYEQYF

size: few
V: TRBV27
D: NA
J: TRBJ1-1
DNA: TGTGCCAGCAGTGCATTGGAAGTAGATGAAGCTTTCTTT
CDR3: CASSALEVDEAFF

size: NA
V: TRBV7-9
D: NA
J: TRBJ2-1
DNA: TGTGCCAGCAGCTTTTGGGGGGAAGGATACAATGAGCAGTTCTTC
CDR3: CASSFWGEGYNEQFF

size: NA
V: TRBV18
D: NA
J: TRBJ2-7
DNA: TGTGCCAGCTCACCAAATCGAGGACCCATGGGCGAGCAGTACTTC
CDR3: CASSPNRGPMGEQYF

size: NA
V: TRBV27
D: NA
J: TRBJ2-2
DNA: TGTGCCAGCAGTTTAAGGCAGGGAGGCCGGGAGCTGTTTTTT
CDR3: CASSLRQGGRELFF

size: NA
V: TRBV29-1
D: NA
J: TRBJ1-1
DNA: TGCAGCGTAGGTGGGACTCAAAACACTGAAGCTTTCTTT
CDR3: CSVGGTQNTEAFF

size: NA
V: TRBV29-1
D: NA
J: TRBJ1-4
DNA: TGCAGCGTTCTGAGGGGAACTAATGAAAAACTGTTTTTT
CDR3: CSVLRGTNEKLFF

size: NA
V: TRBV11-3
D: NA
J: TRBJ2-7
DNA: TGTGCCAGCAGTTTGACCCGGGACGTAGCGTACGAGCAGTACTTC
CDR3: CASSLTRDVAYEQYF

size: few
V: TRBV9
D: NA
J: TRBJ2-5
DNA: TGTGCCAGCAGCGTAGCACTAGCTGACGAGACCCAGTACTTC
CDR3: CASSVALADETQYF

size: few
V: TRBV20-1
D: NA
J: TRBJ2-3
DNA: TGCAGTGCTCGATCGACTAGGTTGAGGTTTACAGATACGCAGTATTTT
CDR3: CSARSTRLRFTDTQYF

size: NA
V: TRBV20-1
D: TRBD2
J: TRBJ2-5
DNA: TGCAGTGCTAGTACCTTCGGGGGGGCCGGGGAGACCCAGTACTTC
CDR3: CSASTFGGAGETQYF

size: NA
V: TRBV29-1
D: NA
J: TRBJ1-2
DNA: TGCAGCGTTGGAGGGGTTTTGGGGGCAGGCCCCCTTAGTGGCTACACCTTC
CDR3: CSVGGVLGAGPLSGYTF

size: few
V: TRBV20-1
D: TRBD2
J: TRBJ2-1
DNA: TGCAGTGCTATTCCGGGACTATTCTACAATGAGCAGTTCTTC
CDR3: CSAIPGLFYNEQFF

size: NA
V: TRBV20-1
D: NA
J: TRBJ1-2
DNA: TGCAGTGCTAGAAATGGGGGCTTGGATGGCTACACCTTC
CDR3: CSARNGGLDGYTF

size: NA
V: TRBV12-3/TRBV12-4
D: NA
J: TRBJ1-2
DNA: TGTGCCAGCAGCTCTCCAGCAGGGGACAACTATGGCTACACCTTC
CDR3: CASSSPAGDNYGYTF

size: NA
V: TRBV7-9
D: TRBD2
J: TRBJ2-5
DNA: TGTGCCAGCAGCTTATGGACTAGCGGAGCAGAGACCCAGTACTTC
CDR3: CASSLWTSGAETQYF

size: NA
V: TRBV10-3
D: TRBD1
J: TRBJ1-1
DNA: TGTGCCATCAGTGGACAGGGCAGGAACACTGAAGCTTTCTTT
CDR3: CAISGQGRNTEAFF

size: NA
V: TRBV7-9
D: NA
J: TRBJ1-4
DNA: TGTGCCAGCACCCCCGGGCCGGAGGGTGAAAAACTGTTTTTT
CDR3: CASTPGPEGEKLFF

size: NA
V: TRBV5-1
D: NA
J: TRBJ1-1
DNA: TGCGCCAGCAGCCTGACCGGGACGGGTGCCACTGAAGCTTTCTTT
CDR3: CASSLTGTGATEAFF

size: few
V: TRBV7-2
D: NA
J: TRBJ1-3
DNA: TGTGCCAGCAGCTTAATGGCAATCTCTGGAAACACCATATATTTT
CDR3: CASSLMAISGNTIYF

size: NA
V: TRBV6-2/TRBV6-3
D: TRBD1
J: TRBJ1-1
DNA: TGTGCCAGCACTCCCGGGACAGGGGGCTGGAACACTGAAGTTTTCTTT
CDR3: CASTPGTGGWNTEVFF

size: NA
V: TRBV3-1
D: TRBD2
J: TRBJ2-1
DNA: TGTGCCAGCAGCCAAAGCGGGGGGGCCCACAATGAGCAGTTCTTC
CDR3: CASSQSGGAHNEQFF

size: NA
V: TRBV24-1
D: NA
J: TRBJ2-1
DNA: TGTGCCACCAGTGATTGGATGGGCGCCGATGAGCAGTTCTTC
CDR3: CATSDWMGADEQFF

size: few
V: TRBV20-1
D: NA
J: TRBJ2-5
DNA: TGCAGTGCTAGAGGGGCGAACTATAGAGAGACCCAGCACTTC
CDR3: CSARGANYRETQHF

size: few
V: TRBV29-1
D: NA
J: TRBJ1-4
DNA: TGCAGCGTCAGGGGACCTAATGAAAAACTGTTTTTT
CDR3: CSVRGPNEKLFF

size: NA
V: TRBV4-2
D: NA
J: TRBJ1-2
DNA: TGTGCCAGCAGCCCCTCGGGCAGGATTCCCTATGGCTACACCTTC
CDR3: CASSPSGRIPYGYTF

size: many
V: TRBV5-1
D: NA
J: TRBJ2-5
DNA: TGCGCCAGCAGCTTGGGAGAGATTGAGACCCAGTACTTC
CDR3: CASSLGEIETQYF

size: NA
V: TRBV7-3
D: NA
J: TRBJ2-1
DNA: TGTGCCAGCAGCCGCCGACTAGATAGCGATGAGCAGTTCTTC
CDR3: CASSRRLDSDEQFF

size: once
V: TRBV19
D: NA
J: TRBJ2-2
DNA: TGTGCCAGTTTAGACAGGACCGGGGAGCTGTTTTTT
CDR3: CASLDRTGELFF

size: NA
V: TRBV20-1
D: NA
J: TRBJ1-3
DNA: TGTAGTGCTCGCACTGAGGGGGGCTTTGGAAACACCATATATTTT
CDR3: CSARTEGGFGNTIYF

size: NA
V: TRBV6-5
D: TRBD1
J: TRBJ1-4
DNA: TGTGCCAGCAGTTCCACCGGACAGGCTGCAACTAATGAAAAACTGTTTTTT
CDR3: CASSSTGQAATNEKLFF

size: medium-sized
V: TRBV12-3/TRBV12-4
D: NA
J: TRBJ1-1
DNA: TGTGCCAGCAGCTTGAGCGGTGGGACTGAAGCTTTCTTT
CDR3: CASSLSGGTEAFF

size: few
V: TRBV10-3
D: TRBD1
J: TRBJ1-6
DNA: TGTGCCATCAGTCCCCGGGACAGCGATTCACCCCTCCACTTT
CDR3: CAISPRDSDSPLHF

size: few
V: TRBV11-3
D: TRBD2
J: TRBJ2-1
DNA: TGTGCCAGCAGCTTAGGACTAGCGGGGGGGCAGAGTGAGCAGTTCTTC
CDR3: CASSLGLAGGQSEQFF

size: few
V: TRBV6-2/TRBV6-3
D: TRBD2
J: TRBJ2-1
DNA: TGTGCCAGCAGTCGTCTAGCGGGGGGCGTAAATGAGCAGTTCTTC
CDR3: CASSRLAGGVNEQFF

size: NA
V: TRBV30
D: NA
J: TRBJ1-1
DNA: TGTGCCTGCATTGTTGGTCCATCAGGGACTGAAGCTTTCTTT
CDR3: CACIVGPSGTEAFF

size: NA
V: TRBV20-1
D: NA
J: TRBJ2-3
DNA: TGCAGTGCCGACGAACAGGGCACAGATACGCAGTATTTT
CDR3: CSADEQGTDTQYF

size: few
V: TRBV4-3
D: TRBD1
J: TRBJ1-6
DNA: TGCGCCAGCAGCCAAGATGGGACAGGGATCGGTTCACCCCTCCACTTT
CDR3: CASSQDGTGIGSPLHF

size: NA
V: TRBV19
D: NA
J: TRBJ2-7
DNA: TGTGCCAGTAGTATACGAAGGGGCAGCTCCTACGAGCAGTACTTC
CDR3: CASSIRRGSSYEQYF

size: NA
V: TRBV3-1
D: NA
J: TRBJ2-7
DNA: TGTGCCAGCAGCCCACGGGACAAGAGATACGAGCAGTACTTC
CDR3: CASSPRDKRYEQYF

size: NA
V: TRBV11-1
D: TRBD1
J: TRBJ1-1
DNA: TGTGCCAGCAGCCAAACCCGCGGGACAGAAACTGAAGCTTTCTTT
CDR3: CASSQTRGTETEAFF

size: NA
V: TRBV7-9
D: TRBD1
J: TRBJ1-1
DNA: TGTGCCGGCCAGGGGGCAGGTAACACTGAAGCTTTCTTT
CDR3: CAGQGAGNTEAFF

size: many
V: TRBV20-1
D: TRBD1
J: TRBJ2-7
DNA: TGCAGTGCTAGGACCACAGGGGGAGCCTACGAGCAGTACTTC
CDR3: CSARTTGGAYEQYF